This T cell receptor beta chain is from a study of radiation and T cells in renal cell carcinoma. The repertoire was sequenced with immunoSEQ multiplex PCR; TCRdb's copy has only in-frame clones and lacks some. Of 150,000 or so clones listed, about 88% are singletons. Regarding time point: baseline pretreatment blood. The treatment is: 15 Gy SBRT to primary tumor, nephrectomy 4 weeks later. Radiation-treated patients gave blood at baseline, week 2 and week 4. CDR3 length: 14 residues. V was clipped by 0 bases and J by 4 bases, with 10 bases between them. The V gene's germline CDR1 is SGHDN and CDR2 FVKESK. Turning to this clone: Its antigen is currently unknown.

Study-level results: From baseline, blood top tumor clonotypes peaked at 2 weeks post-radiation. Baseline intratumoral clonotype presence is unknown without pretreatment biopsies.

The genes are TRBV14 and TRBJ2-7; the D is unclear. The sequences come from blood, collected from a patient whose treatment included radiotherapy and nephrectomy. The receptor was isolated from a woman aged 70-85 years with renal cell carcinoma. CDR3 sequence: CASSQESSRYEQYF. The CDR3 DNA reads as TGTGCCAGCAGCCAAGAGAGCTCTCGGTACGAGCAGTACTTC. The entire variable domain, with the rest obtained from reference TRBV14 and TRBJ2-7, is as follows: EAGVTQFPSHSVIEKGQTVTLRCDPISGHDNLYWYRRVMGKEIKFLLHFVKESKQDESGMPNNRFLAERTGGTYSTLKVQPAELEDSGVYFCASSQESSRYEQYFGPGTRLTVT.